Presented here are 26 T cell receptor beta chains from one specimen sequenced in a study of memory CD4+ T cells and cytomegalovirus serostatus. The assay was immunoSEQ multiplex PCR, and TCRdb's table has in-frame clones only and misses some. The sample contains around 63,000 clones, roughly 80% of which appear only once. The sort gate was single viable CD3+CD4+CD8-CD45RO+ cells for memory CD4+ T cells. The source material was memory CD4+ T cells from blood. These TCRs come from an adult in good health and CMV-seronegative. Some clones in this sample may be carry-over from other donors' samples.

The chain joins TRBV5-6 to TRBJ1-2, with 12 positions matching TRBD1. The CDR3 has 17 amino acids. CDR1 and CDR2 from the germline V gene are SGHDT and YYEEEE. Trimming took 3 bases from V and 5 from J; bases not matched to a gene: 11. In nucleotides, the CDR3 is TGTGCCAGCAGCTCGCCCCGGGACAGGGGGCTAGGTTATGGCTACACCTTC. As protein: CASSSPRDRGLGYGYTF. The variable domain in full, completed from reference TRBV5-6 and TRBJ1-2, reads DAGVTQSPTHLIKTRGQQVTLRCSPKSGHDTVSWYQQALGQGPQFIFQYYEEEERQRGNFPDRFSGHQFPNYSSELNVNALLLGDSALYLCASSSPRDRGLGYGYTFGSGTRLTVV.

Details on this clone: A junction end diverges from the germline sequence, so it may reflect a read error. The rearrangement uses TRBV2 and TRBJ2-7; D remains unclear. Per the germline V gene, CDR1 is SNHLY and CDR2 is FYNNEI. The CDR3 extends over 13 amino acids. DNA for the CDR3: TGTGCCACCAGTAAGATGGGGTCCGACGAGCAGTACTTC. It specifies CATSKMGSDEQYF.

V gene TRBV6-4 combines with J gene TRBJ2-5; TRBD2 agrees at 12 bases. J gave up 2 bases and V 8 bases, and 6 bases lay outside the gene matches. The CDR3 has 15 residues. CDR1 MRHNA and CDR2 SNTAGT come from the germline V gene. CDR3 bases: TGTGCCAGCGCGAAGACTAGCGGGGGACAAGAGACCCAGTACTTC. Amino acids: CASAKTSGGQETQYF.

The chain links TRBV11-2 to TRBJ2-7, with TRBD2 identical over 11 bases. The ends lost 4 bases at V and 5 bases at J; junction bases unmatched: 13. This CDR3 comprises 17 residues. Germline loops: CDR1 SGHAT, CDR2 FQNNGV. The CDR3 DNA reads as TGTGCCAGCAGCTCAAAAACTAGCGGGAGATTTCGCGACGAGCAGTACTTC. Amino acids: CASSSKTSGRFRDEQYF.

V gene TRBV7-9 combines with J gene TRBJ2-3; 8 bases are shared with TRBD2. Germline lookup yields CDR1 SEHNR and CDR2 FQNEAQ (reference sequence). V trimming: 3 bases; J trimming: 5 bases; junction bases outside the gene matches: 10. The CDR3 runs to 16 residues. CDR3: CASSFAAGGRVDTQYF. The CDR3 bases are TGTGCCAGCAGCTTTGCGGCGGGGGGCCGGGTAGATACGCAGTATTTT.

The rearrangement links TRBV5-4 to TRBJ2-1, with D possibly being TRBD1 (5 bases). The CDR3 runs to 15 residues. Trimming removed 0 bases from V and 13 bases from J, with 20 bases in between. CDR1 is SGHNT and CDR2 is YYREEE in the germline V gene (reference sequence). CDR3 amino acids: CASSLAGFLGVGQFF. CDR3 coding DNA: TGTGCCAGCAGCTTGGCAGGGTTTTTGGGTGTCGGACAGTTCTTC.

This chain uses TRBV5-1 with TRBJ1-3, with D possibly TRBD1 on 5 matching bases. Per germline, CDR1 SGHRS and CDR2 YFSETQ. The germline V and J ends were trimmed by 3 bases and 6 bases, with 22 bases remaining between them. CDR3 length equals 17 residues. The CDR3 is CASSWGPPGLGINTIYF. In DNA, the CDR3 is TGCGCCAGCAGCTGGGGACCCCCCGGTTTAGGGATAAACACCATATATTTT.

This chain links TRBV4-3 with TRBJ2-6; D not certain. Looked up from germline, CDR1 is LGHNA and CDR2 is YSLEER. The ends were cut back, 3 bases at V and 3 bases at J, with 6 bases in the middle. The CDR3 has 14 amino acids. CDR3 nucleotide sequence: TGCGCCAGCAGCCAGGGTCATGGGGCCAACGTCCTGACTTTC. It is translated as CASSQGHGANVLTF.

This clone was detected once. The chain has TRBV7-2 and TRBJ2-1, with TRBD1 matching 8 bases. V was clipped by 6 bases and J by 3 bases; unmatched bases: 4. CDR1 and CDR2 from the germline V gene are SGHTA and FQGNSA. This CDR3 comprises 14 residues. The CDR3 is CASRGTGGYNEQFF. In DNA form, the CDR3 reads TGTGCCAGCAGGGGAACAGGGGGCTACAATGAGCAGTTCTTC.

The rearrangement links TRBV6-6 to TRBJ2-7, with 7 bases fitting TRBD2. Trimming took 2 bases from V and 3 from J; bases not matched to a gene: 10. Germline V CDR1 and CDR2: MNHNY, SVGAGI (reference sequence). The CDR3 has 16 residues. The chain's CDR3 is CASSYDASGIGYEQYF. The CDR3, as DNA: TGTGCCAGCAGTTACGACGCTAGCGGTATAGGCTACGAGCAGTACTTC.

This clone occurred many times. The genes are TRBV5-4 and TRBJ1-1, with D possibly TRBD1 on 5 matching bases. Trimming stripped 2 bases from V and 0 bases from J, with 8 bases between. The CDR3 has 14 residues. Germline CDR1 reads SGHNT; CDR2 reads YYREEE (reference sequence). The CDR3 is CASSFRQMNTEAFF. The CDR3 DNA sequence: TGTGCCAGCAGCTTCCGACAGATGAACACTGAAGCTTTCTTT.

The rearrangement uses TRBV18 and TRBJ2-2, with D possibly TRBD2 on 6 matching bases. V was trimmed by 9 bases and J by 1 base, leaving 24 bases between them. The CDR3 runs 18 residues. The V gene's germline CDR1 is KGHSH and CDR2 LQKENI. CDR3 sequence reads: CASALLTFGTGNTGELFF. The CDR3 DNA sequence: TGTGCCAGTGCGCTCCTCACCTTCGGGACTGGGAACACCGGGGAGCTGTTTTTT.

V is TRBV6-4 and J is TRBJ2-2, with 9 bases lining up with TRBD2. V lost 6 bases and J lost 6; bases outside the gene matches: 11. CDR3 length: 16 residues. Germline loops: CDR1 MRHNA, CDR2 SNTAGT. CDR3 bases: TGTGCCAGCAGCCCCGAAGCGGGACTAGCTGCCGGGGAGCTGTTTTTT. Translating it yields CASSPEAGLAAGELFF.

The CDR3 coding sequence is TGCGCCAGCAGCCAAGACCCGGACAGGGCTGCGAATCAGTACTTC. Translating gives CASSQDPDRAANQYF. The chain carries TRBV4-1 and TRBJ2-4, with 8 bases that match TRBD1. V shed 0 bases and J 12 bases; nucleotides not matched to a gene: 10. The CDR3 spans 15 residues. The V gene's germline CDR1 is MGHRA and CDR2 YSYEKL.

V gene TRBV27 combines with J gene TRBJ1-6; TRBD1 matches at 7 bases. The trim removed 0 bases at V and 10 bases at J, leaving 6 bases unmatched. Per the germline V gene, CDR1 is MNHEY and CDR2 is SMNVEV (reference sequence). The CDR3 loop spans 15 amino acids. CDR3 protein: CASSLSPGGGSPLHF. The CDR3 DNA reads TGTGCCAGCAGTTTATCCCCAGGGGGGGGGTCACCCCTCCACTTT.

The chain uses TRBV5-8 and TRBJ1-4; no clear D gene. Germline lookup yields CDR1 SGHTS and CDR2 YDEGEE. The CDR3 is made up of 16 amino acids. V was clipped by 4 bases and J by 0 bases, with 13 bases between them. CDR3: CASSGTETSTNEKLFF. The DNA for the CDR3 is TGTGCCAGCAGCGGAACAGAGACTTCAACTAATGAAAAACTGTTTTTT.

The DNA of the CDR3 is TGTGCCAGCAGCTTGCTAAGCGGGGGGAGCACAGATACGCAGTATTTT. Translating gives CASSLLSGGSTDTQYF. The chain is built from TRBV5-6 and TRBJ2-3, with 9 bases aligning to TRBD2. V lost 1 base to trimming and J lost 0 bases; unmatched junction nucleotides: 3. The length of the CDR3 is 16 residues. Germline loops: CDR1 SGHDT, CDR2 YYEEEE.

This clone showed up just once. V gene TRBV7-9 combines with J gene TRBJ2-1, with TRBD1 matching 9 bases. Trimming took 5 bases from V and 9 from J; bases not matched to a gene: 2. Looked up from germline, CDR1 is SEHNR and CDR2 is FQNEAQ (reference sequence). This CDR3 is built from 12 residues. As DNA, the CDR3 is TGTGCCAGCAGCGCGACAGGGGGTGAGCAGTTCTTC. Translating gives CASSATGGEQFF.

DNA of the CDR3: TGTGCCAGCAGTTTACTATCCAGTAGCAATCAGCCCCAGCATTTT. Translated: CASSLLSSSNQPQHF. The chain links TRBV28 to TRBJ1-5, with D unresolved. CDR3 length: 15 residues. Germline V gene data show CDR1 as MDHEN and CDR2 as SYDVKM. Trimming left V 2 bases short and J 0 bases short, with 8 bases between.

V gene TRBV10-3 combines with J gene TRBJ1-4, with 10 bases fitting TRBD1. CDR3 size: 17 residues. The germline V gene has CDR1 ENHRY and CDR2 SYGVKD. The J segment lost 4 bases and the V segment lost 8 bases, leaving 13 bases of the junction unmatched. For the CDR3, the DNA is TGTGCCATCGCGGCGGGACAGGGGATTCAGGGTAATGAAAAACTGTTTTTT. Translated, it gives CAIAAGQGIQGNEKLFF.

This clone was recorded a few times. The chain's CDR3 is CASSSGTLGNTIYF. CDR3 coding DNA: TGTGCCAGCAGTTCCGGGACACTTGGAAACACCATATATTTT. The V call is TRBV5-5, the J call TRBJ1-3; possible D gene TRBD1, 6 bases. Germline V gene lookup returns CDR1 SGHKS and CDR2 YYEKEE (reference sequence). V was shortened by 5 bases and J by 3 bases, with 12 bases between the two germline ends. The CDR3 totals 14 residues.

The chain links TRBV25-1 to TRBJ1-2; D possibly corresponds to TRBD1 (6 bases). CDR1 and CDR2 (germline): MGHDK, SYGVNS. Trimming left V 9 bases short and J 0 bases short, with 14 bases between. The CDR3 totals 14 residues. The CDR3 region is CASTPGEANYGYTF. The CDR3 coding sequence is TGTGCCAGTACCCCAGGGGAGGCTAACTATGGCTACACCTTC.

The CDR3 region is CASSYSGTGVQPQHF. CDR3 DNA sequence: TGTGCCAGCAGTTACTCCGGGACGGGTGTCCAGCCCCAGCATTTT. The chain is built from TRBV27 and TRBJ1-5; tentatively, D is TRBD1 (5 bases). CDR1 is MNHEY, CDR2 SMNVEV, per germline (reference sequence). V lost 4 bases and J lost 7, with 17 bases in between. There are 15 residues in the CDR3.

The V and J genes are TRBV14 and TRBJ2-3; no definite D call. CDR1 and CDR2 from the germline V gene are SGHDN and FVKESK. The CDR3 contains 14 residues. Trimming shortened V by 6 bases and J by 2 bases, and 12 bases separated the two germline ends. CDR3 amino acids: CASSHLFDTDTQYF. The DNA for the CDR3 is TGTGCCAGCAGTCATCTTTTTGACACAGATACGCAGTATTTT. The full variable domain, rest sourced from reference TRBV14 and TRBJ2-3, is EAGVTQFPSHSVIEKGQTVTLRCDPISGHDNLYWYRRVMGKEIKFLLHFVKESKQDESGMPNNRFLAERTGGTYSTLKVQPAELEDSGVYFCASSHLFDTDTQYFGPGTRLTVL.

CDR3 in DNA: TGTGCCAGCAGTTCCCCCCGCACAGATACGCAGTATTTT. This codes for CASSSPRTDTQYF. The chain links TRBV27 to TRBJ2-3; no firm D call. With 4 bases removed from V and 1 base from J, the gap between germline ends came to 6 bases. This CDR3 comprises 13 residues. Germline CDR1 MNHEY, CDR2 SMNVEV (reference sequence).

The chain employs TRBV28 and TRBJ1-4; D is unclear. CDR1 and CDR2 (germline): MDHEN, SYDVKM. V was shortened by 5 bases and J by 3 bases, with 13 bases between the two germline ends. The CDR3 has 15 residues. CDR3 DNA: TGTGCCAGCAGTCCCTGGACCAGGTCTAATGAAAAACTGTTTTTT. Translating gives CASSPWTRSNEKLFF.